This TCR beta chain emerged from a study of shared clonotypes between healthy human individuals. This clone was seen a handful of times. Several immunoSEQ 96-well plates shared each subset's DNA, each plate a replicate. The table came from immunoSEQ multiplex PCR; TCRdb's copy has only in-frame clones and leaves some out. The table includes 730,000 or so clones, 72% detected once. Germline CDR1 MDHEN, CDR2 SYDVKM. V dropped 8 bases and J dropped 13 bases, with 12 bases sitting between them. The CDR3 has 9 amino acids. This chain uses TRBV28 with TRBJ2-7; D is unresolved. What was sequenced was memory CD4+ T cells sorted from blood. Subset in this sample: CD45RA-negative fraction. The sequence came from a woman aged 25 to 45 in good health. The CDR3 bases are TGTGCCAGCCCGCGACATTCATACTTC. This sequence encodes CASPRHSYF. Variable domain in full (rest from reference TRBV28 and TRBJ2-7): DVKVTQSSRYLVKRTGEKVFLECVQDMDHENMFWYRQDPGLGLRLIYFSYDVKMKEKGDIPEGYSVSREKKERFSLILESASTNQTSMYLCASPRHSYFGPGTRLTVT.